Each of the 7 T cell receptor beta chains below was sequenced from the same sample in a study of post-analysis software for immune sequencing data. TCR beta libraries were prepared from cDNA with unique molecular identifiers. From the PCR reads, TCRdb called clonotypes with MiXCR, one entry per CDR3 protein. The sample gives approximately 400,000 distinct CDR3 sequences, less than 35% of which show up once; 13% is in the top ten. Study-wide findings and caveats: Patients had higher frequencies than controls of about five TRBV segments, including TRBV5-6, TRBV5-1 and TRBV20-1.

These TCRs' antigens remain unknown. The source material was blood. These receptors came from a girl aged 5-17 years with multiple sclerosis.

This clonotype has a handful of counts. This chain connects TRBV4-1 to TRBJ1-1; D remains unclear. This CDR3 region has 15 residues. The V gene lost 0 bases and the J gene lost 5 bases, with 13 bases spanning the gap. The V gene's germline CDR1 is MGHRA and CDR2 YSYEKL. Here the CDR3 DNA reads TGCGCCAGCAGCCAAGATTTACCCGGGAGGACTGAAGCTTTCTTT. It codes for CASSQDLPGRTEAFF.

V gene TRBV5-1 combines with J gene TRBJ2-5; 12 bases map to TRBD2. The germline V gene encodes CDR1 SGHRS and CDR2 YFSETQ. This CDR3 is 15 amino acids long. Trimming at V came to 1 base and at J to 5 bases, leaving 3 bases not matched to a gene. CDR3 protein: CASSLSLAGGETQYF. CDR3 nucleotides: TGCGCCAGCAGCTTGAGTCTAGCGGGGGGGGAGACCCAGTACTTC.

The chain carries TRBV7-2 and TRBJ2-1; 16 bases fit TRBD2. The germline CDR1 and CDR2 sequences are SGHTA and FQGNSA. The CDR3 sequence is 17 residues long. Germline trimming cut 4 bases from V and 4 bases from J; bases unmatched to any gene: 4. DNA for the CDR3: TGTGCCAGCAGCTGGGGACTAGCGGGGGGGCCTTACAATGAGCAGTTCTTC. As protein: CASSWGLAGGPYNEQFF.

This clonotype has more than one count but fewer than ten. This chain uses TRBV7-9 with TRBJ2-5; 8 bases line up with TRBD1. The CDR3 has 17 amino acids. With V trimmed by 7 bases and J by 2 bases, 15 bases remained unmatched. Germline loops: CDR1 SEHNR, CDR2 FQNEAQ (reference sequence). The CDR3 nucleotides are TGTGCCAGCACCACATCCATAGCCGGGACAGGACAAGAGACCCAGTACTTC. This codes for CASTTSIAGTGQETQYF.

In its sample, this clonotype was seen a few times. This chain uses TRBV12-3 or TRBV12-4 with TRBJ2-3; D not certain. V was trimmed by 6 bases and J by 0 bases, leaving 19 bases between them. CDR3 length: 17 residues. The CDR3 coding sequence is TGTGCCAGCAGAAATCAATGGAGTGCCTCTAGCACAGATACGCAGTATTTT. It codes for CASRNQWSASSTDTQYF.

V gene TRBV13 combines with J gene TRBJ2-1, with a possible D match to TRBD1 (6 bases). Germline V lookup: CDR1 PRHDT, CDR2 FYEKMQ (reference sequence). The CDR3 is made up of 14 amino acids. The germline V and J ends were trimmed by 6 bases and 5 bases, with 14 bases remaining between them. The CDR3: CASRHRVMNNEQFF. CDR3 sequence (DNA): TGTGCCAGCAGACACAGGGTCATGAACAATGAGCAGTTCTTC.

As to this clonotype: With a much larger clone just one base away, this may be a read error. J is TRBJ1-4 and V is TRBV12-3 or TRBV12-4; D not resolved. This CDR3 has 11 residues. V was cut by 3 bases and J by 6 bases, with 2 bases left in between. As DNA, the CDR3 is TGTGCCAGCAGTTTTCATGAAAAACTGTTTTTT. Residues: CASSFHEKLFF.